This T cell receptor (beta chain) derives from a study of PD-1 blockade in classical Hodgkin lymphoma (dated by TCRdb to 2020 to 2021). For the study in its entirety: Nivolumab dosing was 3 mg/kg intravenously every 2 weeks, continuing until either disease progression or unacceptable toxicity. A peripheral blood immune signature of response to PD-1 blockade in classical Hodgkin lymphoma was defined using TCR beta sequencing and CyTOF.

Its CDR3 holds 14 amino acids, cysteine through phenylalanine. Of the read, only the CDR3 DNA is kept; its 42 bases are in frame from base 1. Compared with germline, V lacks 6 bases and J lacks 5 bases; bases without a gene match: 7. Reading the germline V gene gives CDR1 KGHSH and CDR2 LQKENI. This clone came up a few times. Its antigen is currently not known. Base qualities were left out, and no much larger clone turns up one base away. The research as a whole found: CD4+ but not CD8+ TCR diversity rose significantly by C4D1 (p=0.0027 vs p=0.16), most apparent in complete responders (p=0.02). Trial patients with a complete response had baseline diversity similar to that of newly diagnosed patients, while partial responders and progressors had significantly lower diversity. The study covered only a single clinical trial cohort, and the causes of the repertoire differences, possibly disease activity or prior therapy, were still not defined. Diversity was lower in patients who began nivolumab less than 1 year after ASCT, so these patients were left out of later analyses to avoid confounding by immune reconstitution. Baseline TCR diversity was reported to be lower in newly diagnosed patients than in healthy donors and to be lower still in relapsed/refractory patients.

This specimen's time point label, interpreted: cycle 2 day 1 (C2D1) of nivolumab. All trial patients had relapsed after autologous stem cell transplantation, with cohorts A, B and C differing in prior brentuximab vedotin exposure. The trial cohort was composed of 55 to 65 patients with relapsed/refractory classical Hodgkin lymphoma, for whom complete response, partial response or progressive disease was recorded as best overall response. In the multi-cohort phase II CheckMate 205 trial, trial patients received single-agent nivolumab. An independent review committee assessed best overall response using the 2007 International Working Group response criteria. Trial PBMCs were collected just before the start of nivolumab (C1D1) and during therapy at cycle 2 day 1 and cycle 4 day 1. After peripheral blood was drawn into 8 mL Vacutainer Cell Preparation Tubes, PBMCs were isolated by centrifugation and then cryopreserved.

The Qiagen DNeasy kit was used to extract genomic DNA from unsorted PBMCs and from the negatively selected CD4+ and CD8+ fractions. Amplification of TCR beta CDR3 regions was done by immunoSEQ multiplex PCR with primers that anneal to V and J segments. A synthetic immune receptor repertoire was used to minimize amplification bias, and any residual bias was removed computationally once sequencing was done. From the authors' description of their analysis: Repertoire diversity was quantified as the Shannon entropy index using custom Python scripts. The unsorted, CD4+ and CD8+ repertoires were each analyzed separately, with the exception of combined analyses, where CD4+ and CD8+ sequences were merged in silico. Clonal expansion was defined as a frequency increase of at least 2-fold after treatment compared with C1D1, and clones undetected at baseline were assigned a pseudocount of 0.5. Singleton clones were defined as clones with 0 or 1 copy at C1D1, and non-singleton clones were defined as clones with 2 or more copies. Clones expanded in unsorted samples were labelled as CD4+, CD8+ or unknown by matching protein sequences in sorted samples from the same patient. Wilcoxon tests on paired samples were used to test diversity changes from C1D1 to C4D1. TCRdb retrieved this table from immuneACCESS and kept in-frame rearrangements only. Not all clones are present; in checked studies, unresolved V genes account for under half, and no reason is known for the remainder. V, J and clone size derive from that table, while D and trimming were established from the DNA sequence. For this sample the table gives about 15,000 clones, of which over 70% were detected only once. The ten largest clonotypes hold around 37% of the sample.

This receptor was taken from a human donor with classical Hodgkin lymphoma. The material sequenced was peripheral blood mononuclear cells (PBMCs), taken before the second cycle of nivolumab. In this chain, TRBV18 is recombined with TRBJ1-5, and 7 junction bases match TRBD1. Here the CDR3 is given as CASSPGQNYQPQHF. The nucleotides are TGTGCCAGCTCTCCGGGACAGAATTATCAGCCCCAGCATTTT. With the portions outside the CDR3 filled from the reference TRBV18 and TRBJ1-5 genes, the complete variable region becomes NAGVMQNPRHLVRRRGQEARLRCSPMKGHSHVYWYRQLPEEGLKFMVYLQKENIIDESGMPKERFSAEFPKEGPSILRIQQVVRGDSAAYFCASSPGQNYQPQHFGDGTRLSIL.